This is a list of T cell receptor beta chains from one sample in a study of shared clonotypes between healthy human individuals. Libraries were prepared by immunoSEQ multiplex PCR; TCRdb keeps only in-frame clonotypes and omits some of them. The repertoire holds millions of clones, more than 80% seen once, with around 0.14% in the top ten. The material sequenced was naive CD4+ T cells sorted from blood. The receptors were sampled from a man between 18 and 29 years old in good health. Both conserved end residues are part of each CDR3. A D gene is named only where the DNA matches it firmly. Some rows have no size entry. The others give once, few or many, or a class for an expanded clone.

j_call v_call d_call clone_size cdr3_aa cdr3_nt
TRBJ1-2 TRBV19 - - CASRGNGYTF TGTGCCAGTAGGGGGAACGGCTACACCTTC
TRBJ1-2 TRBV7-9 - - CASSLTGPPNYGYTF TGTGCCAGCAGCTTAACGGGGCCCCCTAACTATGGCTACACCTTC
TRBJ2-5 TRBV30 TRBD2 - CAWNGLAGGQETQYF TGTGCCTGGAACGGACTAGCGGGGGGGCAAGAGACCCAGTACTTC
TRBJ2-2 TRBV27 TRBD2 once CASRQTSGSLNTGELFF TGTGCCAGCAGACAGACTAGCGGGAGTTTGAACACCGGGGAGCTGTTTTTT
TRBJ2-3 TRBV7-2 - - CASSPETDTQYF TGTGCCAGCAGCCCAGAAACAGATACGCAGTATTTT
TRBJ1-6 TRBV5-1 TRBD1 - CASRQGDNSPLHF TGCGCCAGCCGACAGGGTGACAATTCACCCCTCCACTTT
TRBJ2-1 TRBV6-1 TRBD2 - CASSQALAGGDREQFF TGTGCCAGCAGTCAAGCCTTAGCGGGAGGCGATCGTGAGCAGTTCTTC
TRBJ1-2 TRBV28 - - CASSLVGNYGYTF TGTGCCAGCAGTTTGGTAGGGAACTATGGCTACACCTTC
TRBJ2-3 TRBV2 TRBD1 - CASSYTGGRSTDTQYF TGTGCCAGCAGTTATACAGGGGGCCGCAGCACAGATACGCAGTATTTT
TRBJ2-2 TRBV7-8 - - CASSLSWTAANTGELFF TGTGCCAGCAGCTTATCATGGACAGCCGCGAACACCGGGGAGCTGTTTTTT
TRBJ1-6 TRBV19 TRBD1 - CASGRTSQGDSPLHF TGTGCCAGTGGCCGGACTTCTCAGGGGGATTCACCCCTCCACTTT
TRBJ2-1 TRBV5-1 TRBD1 few CASSLLGQGADEQFF TGCGCCAGCAGCTTGTTGGGACAGGGGGCCGATGAGCAGTTCTTC
TRBJ1-1 TRBV30 - - CAWNGRGDTEAFF TGTGCCTGGAACGGAAGGGGAGACACTGAAGCTTTCTTT
TRBJ2-3 TRBV7-2 - - CASSSVNWADTQYF TGTGCCAGCAGCTCCGTAAATTGGGCAGATACGCAGTATTTT
TRBJ1-2 TRBV6-1 - - CASSASPGPYGYTF TGTGCCAGCAGTGCCTCCCCAGGCCCCTATGGCTACACCTTC
TRBJ2-7 TRBV27 - - CASSLGSGFYEQYF TGTGCCAGCAGTTTAGGGTCAGGGTTCTACGAGCAGTACTTC
TRBJ2-5 TRBV5-1 TRBD2 - CASSLEPGLAETQYF TGCGCCAGCAGCTTGGAGCCGGGACTAGCCGAGACCCAGTACTTC
TRBJ1-1 TRBV9 TRBD1 - CASSPPRDREKGNTEAFF TGTGCCAGCAGCCCCCCCCGGGACAGGGAGAAGGGGAACACTGAAGCTTTCTTT
TRBJ1-6 TRBV28 - - CASSSGRGRTSSYNSPLHF TGTGCCAGCAGTTCGGGGCGGGGCAGGACGAGCTCCTATAATTCACCCCTCCACTTT
TRBJ2-7 TRBV11-2 TRBD1 - CASSLPGTDTYEQYF TGTGCCAGCAGCCTCCCCGGGACAGACACCTACGAGCAGTACTTC
TRBJ2-5 TRBV7-2 - once CASDDGGGTGSKTQYF TGTGCCAGCGACGACGGCGGCGGGACGGGCTCAAAGACCCAGTACTTC
TRBJ2-7 TRBV11-2 TRBD1 - CASSLTLGQGVYEQYF TGTGCCAGCAGCCTAACCCTGGGGCAGGGGGTCTACGAGCAGTACTTC
TRBJ2-3 TRBV4-1 TRBD2 - CASMDTLASSTDTQYF TGCGCCAGCATGGATACACTAGCGTCTAGCACAGATACGCAGTATTTT
TRBJ2-3 TRBV28 TRBD1 - CASHRGIYFSTDTQYF TGTGCCAGCCACAGGGGAATTTACTTTAGCACAGATACGCAGTATTTT
TRBJ2-3 TRBV18 TRBD2 - CASSLLAGGTDTQYF TGTGCCAGCTCCCTACTAGCGGGGGGCACAGATACGCAGTATTTT
TRBJ2-7 TRBV18 TRBD1 - CASSPPPGGNSGEQYF TGTGCCAGCTCACCACCTCCAGGGGGCAACTCTGGAGAGCAGTACTTC
TRBJ2-7 TRBV4-1 TRBD2 once CASSPGLAGGLTYEQYF TGCGCCAGCAGCCCTGGACTAGCGGGGGGACTAACCTACGAGCAGTACTTC
TRBJ2-1 TRBV5-1 TRBD1 once CASSLGGTGGSYNEQFF TGCGCCAGCAGCTTGGGCGGGACAGGGGGCTCCTACAATGAGCAGTTCTTC
TRBJ2-7 TRBV6-1 - - CASSEQGAGMGEQYF TGTGCCAGCAGTGAACAGGGAGCGGGTATGGGCGAGCAGTACTTC
TRBJ2-5 TRBV28 TRBD2 - CASRVGGGQETQYF TGTGCCAGCAGAGTGGGGGGGGGTCAAGAGACCCAGTACTTC
TRBJ2-7 TRBV27 - - CASSLTAPYEQYF TGTGCCAGCAGTTTGACAGCTCCCTACGAGCAGTACTTC
TRBJ1-1 TRBV5-1 - - CASSLAPGVNTEAFF TGCGCCAGCAGCTTGGCGCCGGGAGTGAACACTGAAGCTTTCTTT
TRBJ2-2 TRBV10-3 TRBD1 - CAISEPSLGQGGGELFF TGTGCCATCAGTGAGCCTTCACTAGGACAGGGTGGCGGGGAGCTGTTTTTT